This T cell receptor beta chain came from a study of T cell responses to AZD1222 COVID-19 vaccine (dated by TCRdb to the early 2020s). For context, the study as a whole: AZD1222 recipients whose second dose came at about 4 weeks and those whose second dose came at about 12 weeks were combined into one group, since spike-specific TCR depth and breadth did not differ between the two schedules. TCR sequencing covered fewer than 250 trial participants: 200 to 220 given two doses of AZD1222 and some 25 given two doses of MenACWY control vaccine. Enrollment into the trials was organized by age into subgroups of 18-55, 56-69 and 70-plus years, and those subgroups contained around 150, 28 and 57 TCR-sequenced participants, respectively.

The paper as a whole reports these results and caveats: Epitopes outside the regions mutated in the B.1.351 and B.1.1.7 variants were reportedly recognized by nearly half of the unique spike-specific TCRs. Participants were mostly white British and included more females than males, and it was suggested by the authors that clonal diversity may have been underestimated. Only six AZD1222 recipients were SARS-CoV-2 seropositive at baseline, limiting conclusions about previously exposed vaccinees. CD4 TCRs associated with the vaccine covered the entire spike protein, and the dominant responses were in regions 160-218 and 743-854. After two AZD1222 doses, both the breadth and the depth of spike-specific TCRs were significantly higher than at day 0 and than in MenACWY recipients. In the small 56-69-year group, the increase in depth fell short of significance, most likely because of low power. Because no day 14 peak-response samples were available, repertoires were characterized only after the peak T cell response.

V and J are truncated by 4 bases and 8 bases respectively, leaving an intervening sequence of 17 bases. CDR1 and CDR2 are read off the germline V gene (reference sequence) as MNHEY and SMNVEV. The CDR3 runs 14 amino acids, cysteine and phenylalanine included. The only DNA kept is the CDR3, 42 bases in frame from the first base. The time point label for this specimen denotes: baseline before first vaccination. The vaccinee samples were drawn from two UK trials, COV001 and COV002, one of which was a single-blind randomized controlled phase 2/3 trial testing AZD1222 (ChAdOx1 nCoV-19) in healthy adults. For TCRbeta chain sequencing, PBMC samples from trial participants were taken at day 0 and at day 28 after the second dose. The CDR3 regions of human TCRbeta chains were analyzed by immunosequencing. The source study handled its data this way. TCRs in the repertoires were matched against a reference library of SARS-CoV-2-specific TCRs that had been generated with the MIRA antigen-specificity platform. Breadth meant the fraction of unique TCRs that were SARS-CoV-2-associated, whereas depth meant the fraction of total T cells that were SARS-CoV-2-associated. Using the MIRA data, each spike-specific TCR was mapped to the spike region that the TCR reacts to and placed in a CD4 or CD8 class. Log10-transformed breadth and depth values were compared by one-way ANOVA with Sidak's multiple comparisons tests. TCRdb stores this immuneACCESS table with in-frame sequences only. Part of the clones is absent; in the studies checked, under half of the shortfall reflects unresolved V genes, and no reason is known for the rest. For V, J and clone size, that table is used; D and trimming come from the DNA. Present in this sample are fewer than 200,000 clones, 75% to 90% of which were seen just once. The ten largest clones add up to 6.1% of the sample.

Concerning this clone itself: No cognate antigen has been identified for it. No much larger clone is present one base from it, and per-base qualities are unavailable.

The sequence was collected from an adult in good health. The chain is made from TRBV27 and TRBJ1-2, with no confident D gene call. Source: peripheral blood, taken on day 0 of AZD1222 vaccination. The sequence in DNA is TGTGCCAGCAGTTGGCGAGGAAGTTCTAGCGGCTACACCTTC. This encodes CASSWRGSSSGYTF.